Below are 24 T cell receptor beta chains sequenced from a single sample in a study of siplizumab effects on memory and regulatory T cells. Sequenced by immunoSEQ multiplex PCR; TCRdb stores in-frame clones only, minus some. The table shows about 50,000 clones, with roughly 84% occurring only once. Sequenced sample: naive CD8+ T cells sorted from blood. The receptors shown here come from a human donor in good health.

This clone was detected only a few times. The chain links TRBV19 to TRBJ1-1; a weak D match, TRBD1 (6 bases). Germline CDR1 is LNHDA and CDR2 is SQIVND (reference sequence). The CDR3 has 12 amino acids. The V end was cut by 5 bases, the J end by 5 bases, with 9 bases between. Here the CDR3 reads CASSQGGTEAFF. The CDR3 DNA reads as TGTGCCAGTAGTCAAGGGGGGACTGAAGCTTTCTTT.

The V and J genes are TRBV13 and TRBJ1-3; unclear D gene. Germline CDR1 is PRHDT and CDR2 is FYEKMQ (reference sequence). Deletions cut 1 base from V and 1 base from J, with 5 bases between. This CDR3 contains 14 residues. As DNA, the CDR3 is TGTGCCAGCAGCTTAGAGGGTTCTGGAAACACCATATATTTT. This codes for CASSLEGSGNTIYF.

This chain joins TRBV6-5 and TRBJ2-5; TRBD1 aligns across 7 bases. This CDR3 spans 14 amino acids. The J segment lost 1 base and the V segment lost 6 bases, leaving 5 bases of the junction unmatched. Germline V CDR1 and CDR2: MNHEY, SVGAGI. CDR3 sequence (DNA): TGTGCCAGCAGAGTTTGGGACAGCCAAGAGACCCAGTACTTC. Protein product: CASRVWDSQETQYF.

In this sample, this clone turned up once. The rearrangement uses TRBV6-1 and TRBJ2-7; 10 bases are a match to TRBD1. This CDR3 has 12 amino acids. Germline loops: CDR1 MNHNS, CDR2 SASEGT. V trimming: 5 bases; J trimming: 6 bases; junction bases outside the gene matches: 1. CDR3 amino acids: CASSRQGAEQYF. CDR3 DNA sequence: TGTGCCAGCAGTCGACAGGGGGCCGAGCAGTACTTC.

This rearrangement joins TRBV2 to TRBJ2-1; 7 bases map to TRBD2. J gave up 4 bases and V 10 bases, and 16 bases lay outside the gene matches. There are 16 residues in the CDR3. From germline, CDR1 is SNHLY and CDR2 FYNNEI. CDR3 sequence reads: CATQTTDSGYYNEQFF. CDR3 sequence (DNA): TGTGCCACCCAAACAACGGATAGCGGGTATTACAATGAGCAGTTCTTC.

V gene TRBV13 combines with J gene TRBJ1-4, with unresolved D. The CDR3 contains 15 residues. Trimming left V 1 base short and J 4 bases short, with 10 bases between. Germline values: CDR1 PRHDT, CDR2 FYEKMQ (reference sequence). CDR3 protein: CASSLEGEDNEKLFF. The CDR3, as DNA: TGTGCCAGCAGCTTAGAAGGAGAGGATAATGAAAAACTGTTTTTT.

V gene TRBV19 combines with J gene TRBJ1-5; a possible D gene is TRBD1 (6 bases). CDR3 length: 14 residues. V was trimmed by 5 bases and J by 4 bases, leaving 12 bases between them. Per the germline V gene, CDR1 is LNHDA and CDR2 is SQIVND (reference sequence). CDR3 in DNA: TGTGCCAGTAGTGGGGGGGCGGGAAATCAGCCCCAGCATTTT. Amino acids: CASSGGAGNQPQHF. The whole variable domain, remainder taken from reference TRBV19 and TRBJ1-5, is DGGITQSPKYLFRKEGQNVTLSCEQNLNHDAMYWYRQDPGQGLRLIYYSQIVNDFQKGDIAEGYSVSREKKESFPLTVTSAQKNPTAFYLCASSGGAGNQPQHFGDGTRLSIL.

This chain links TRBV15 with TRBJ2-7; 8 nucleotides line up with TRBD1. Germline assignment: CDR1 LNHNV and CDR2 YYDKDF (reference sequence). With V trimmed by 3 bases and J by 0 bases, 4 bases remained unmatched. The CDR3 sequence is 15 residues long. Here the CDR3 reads CATSSNRGSSYEQYF. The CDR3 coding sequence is TGTGCCACCAGCAGTAACAGGGGGAGCTCCTACGAGCAGTACTTC.

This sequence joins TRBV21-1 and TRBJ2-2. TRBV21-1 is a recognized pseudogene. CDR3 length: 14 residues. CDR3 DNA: TGTGCCAGCAGCTTGAATTGGAACACCGGGGAGCTGTTTTTT. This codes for CASSLNWNTGELFF.

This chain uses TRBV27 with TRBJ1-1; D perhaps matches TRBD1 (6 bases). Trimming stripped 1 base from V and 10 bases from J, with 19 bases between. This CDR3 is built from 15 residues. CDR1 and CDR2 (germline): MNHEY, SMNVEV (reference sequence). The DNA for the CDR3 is TGTGCCAGCAGTTTATGGGGGGGGCGGGGAGTCGGAGCTTTCTTT. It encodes CASSLWGGRGVGAFF.

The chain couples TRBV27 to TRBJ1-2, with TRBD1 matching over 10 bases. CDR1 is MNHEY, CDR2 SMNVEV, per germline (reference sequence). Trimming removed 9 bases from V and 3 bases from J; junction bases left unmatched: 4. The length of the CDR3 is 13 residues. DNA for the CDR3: TGTGCCAGTCGGACAGGGGGACACTATGGCTACACCTTC. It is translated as CASRTGGHYGYTF.

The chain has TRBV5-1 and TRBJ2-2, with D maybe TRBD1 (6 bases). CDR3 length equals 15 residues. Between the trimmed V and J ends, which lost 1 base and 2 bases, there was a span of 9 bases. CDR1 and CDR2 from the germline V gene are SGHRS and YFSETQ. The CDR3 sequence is CASSLNGGNTGELFF. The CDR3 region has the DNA TGCGCCAGCAGCTTGAATGGGGGCAACACCGGGGAGCTGTTTTTT. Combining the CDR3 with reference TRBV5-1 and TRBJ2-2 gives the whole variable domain KAGVTQTPRYLIKTRGQQVTLSCSPISGHRSVSWYQQTPGQGLQFLFEYFSETQRNKGNFPGRFSGRQFSNSRSEMNVSTLELGDSALYLCASSLNGGNTGELFFGEGSRLTVL.

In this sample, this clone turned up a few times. Written as DNA, the CDR3 is TGCGCCAGCAGCCAAGGGGGGGCGAGCAATCAGCCCCAGCATTTT. This gives the protein CASSQGGASNQPQHF. The V gene is TRBV4-1, the J gene TRBJ1-5; possible D gene TRBD1, 6 bases. This CDR3 contains 15 residues. Deletions cut 1 base from V and 1 base from J, with 8 bases between. CDR1 and CDR2 from the germline V gene are MGHRA and YSYEKL.

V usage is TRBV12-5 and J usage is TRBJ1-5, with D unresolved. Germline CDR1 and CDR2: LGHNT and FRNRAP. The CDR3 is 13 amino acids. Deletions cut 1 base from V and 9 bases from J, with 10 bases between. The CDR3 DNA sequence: TGTGCTAGTGGTTTGGACGAAACGGGGCCCCAGCATTTT. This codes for CASGLDETGPQHF.

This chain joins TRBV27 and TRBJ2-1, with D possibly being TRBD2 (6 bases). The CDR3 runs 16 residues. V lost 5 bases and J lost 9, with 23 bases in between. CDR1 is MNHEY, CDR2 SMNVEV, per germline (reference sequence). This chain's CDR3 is CASSARSGYVYGEQFF. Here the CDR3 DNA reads TGTGCCAGCAGTGCCCGCAGCGGGTACGTTTATGGTGAGCAGTTCTTC.

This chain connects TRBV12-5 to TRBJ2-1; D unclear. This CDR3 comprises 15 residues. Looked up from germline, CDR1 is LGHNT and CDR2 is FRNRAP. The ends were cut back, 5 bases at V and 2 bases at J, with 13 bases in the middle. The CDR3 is CASGGPAETYNEQFF. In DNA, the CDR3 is TGTGCTAGTGGTGGCCCGGCGGAAACCTACAATGAGCAGTTCTTC.

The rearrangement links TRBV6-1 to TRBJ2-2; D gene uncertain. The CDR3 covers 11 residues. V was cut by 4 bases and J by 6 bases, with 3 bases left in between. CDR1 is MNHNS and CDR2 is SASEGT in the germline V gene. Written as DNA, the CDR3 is TGTGCCAGCAGTGCCTCCGGGGAGCTGTTTTTT. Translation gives CASSASGELFF.

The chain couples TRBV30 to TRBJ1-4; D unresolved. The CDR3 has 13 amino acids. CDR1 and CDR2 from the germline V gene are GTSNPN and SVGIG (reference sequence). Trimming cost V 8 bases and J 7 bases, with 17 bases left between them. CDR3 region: CAPIKGSREKLFF. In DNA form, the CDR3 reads TGTGCCCCTATTAAAGGGTCTCGTGAAAAACTGTTTTTT.

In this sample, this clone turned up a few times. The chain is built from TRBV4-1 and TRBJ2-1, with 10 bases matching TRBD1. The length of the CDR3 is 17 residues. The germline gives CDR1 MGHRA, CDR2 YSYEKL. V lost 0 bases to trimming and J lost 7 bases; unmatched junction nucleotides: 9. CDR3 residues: CASSQDRGTGEGNEQFF. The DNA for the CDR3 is TGCGCCAGCAGCCAAGATCGAGGGACAGGGGAAGGGAATGAGCAGTTCTTC.

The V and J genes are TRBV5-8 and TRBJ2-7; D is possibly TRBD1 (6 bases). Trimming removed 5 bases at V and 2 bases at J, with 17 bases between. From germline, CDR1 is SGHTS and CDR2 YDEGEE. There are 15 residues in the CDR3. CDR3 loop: CASSLGSTGPYEQYF. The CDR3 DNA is TGTGCCAGCAGTCTGGGTTCGACAGGCCCCTACGAGCAGTACTTC.

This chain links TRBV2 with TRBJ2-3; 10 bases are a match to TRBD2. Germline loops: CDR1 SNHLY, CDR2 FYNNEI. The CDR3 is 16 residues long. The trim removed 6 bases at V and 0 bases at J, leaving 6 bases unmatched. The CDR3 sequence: CASSGLAEVSTDTQYF. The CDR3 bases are TGTGCCAGCAGCGGACTAGCGGAGGTTAGCACAGATACGCAGTATTTT.

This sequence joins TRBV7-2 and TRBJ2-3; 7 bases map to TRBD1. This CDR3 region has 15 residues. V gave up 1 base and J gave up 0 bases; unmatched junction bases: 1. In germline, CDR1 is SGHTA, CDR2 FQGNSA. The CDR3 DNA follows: TGTGCCAGCAGCTTAGAGGGGGCCAGCACAGATACGCAGTATTTT. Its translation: CASSLEGASTDTQYF. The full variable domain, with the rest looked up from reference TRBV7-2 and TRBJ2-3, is GAGVSQSPSNKVTEKGKDVELRCDPISGHTALYWYRQSLGQGLEFLIYFQGNSAPDKSGLPSDRFSAERTGGSVSTLTIQRTQQEDSAVYLCASSLEGASTDTQYFGPGTRLTVL.

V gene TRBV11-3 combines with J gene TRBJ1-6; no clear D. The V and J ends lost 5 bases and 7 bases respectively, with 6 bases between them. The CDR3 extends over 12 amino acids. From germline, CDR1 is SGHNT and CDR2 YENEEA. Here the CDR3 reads CASSLANSPLHF. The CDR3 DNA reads TGTGCCAGCAGCCTCGCGAATTCACCCCTCCACTTT.

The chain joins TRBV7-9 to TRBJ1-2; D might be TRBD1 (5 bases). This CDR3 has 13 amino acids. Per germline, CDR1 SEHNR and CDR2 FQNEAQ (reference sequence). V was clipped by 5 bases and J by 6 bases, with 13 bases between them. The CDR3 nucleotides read TGTGCCAGCAGCAAGGTCCTAGGGGATGGCTACACCTTC. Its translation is CASSKVLGDGYTF. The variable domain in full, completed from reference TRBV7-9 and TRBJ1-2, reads DTGVSQNPRHKITKRGQNVTFRCDPISEHNRLYWYRQTLGQGPEFLTYFQNEAQLEKSRLLSDRFSAERPKGSFSTLEIQRTEQGDSAMYLCASSKVLGDGYTFGSGTRLTVV.